Listed below are T cell receptor beta chains from one sample, sequenced in a study of radiation and T cells in renal cell carcinoma. Sequencing used immunoSEQ multiplex PCR; TCRdb keeps in-frame clones, though not all of them. Here the sample spans some 140,000 clones, 70% to 90% being singletons. The sample was blood, taken from a patient whose treatment included radiotherapy and nephrectomy. The receptors here all came from a woman aged 45-60 years with renal cell carcinoma. Each CDR3 is given with its conserved first and last residue. Each record gives: V gene, clone size, J gene, D gene, CDR3 length, CDR3 protein, CDR3 DNA. The D gene is left open where the match is weak. Not all rows give a size; the values are once, few, many and, for expanded clones, a class.

TRBV9	few	TRBJ2-3	.	15	CASSPPGLFNNTQYF	TGTGCCAGCAGCCCTCCGGGGTTGTTCAATAATACGCAGTATTTT
TRBV5-8	.	TRBJ1-5	.	14	CASSLYSPGQPQHF	TGTGCCAGCAGCTTGTATTCCCCGGGGCAGCCCCAGCATTTT
TRBV6-6	.	TRBJ2-3	.	15	CASSFGGTGTDTQYF	TGTGCCAGCAGTTTTGGGGGCACGGGCACAGATACGCAGTATTTT
TRBV7-8	.	TRBJ1-2	TRBD1	15	CASSPGQGNFYGYTF	TGTGCCAGCAGCCCTGGACAGGGGAACTTCTATGGCTACACCTTC
TRBV5-1	once	TRBJ1-1	.	18	CASSLGPQGSRPNTEAFF	TGCGCCAGCAGCTTGGGGCCGCAGGGGTCCAGGCCAAACACTGAAGCTTTCTTT
TRBV19	once	TRBJ2-5	.	13	CASSLGIQETQYF	TGTGCCAGTAGTCTGGGTATCCAAGAGACCCAGTACTTC
TRBV19	few	TRBJ1-4	TRBD1	15	CASSYRGRVDEKLFF	TGTGCCAGTAGTTACAGGGGGCGCGTAGATGAAAAACTGTTTTTT
TRBV6-7	.	TRBJ2-2	.	17	CASSYYSRGAVTGELFF	TGTGCCAGCAGTTACTACTCCCGGGGGGCGGTCACCGGGGAGCTGTTTTTT
TRBV9	.	TRBJ2-3	TRBD2	15	CASSVAGLATDTQYF	TGTGCCAGCAGCGTAGCGGGACTAGCGACAGATACGCAGTATTTT
TRBV2	.	TRBJ2-3	.	14	CASDQGRGPDTQYF	TGTGCCAGCGACCAAGGGCGGGGGCCAGATACGCAGTATTTT
TRBV5-4	.	TRBJ1-1	TRBD1	14	CASSFGDRDKEAFF	TGTGCCAGCAGCTTTGGGGACAGGGACAAGGAAGCTTTCTTT
TRBV25-1	.	TRBJ1-2	TRBD1	15	CATQPPGQGRSGYTF	TGTGCCACCCAACCCCCGGGACAGGGGCGGAGTGGCTACACCTTC
TRBV5-1	.	TRBJ2-2	TRBD2	16	CASSPSSGGFTGELFF	TGCGCCAGCAGTCCTTCTAGCGGGGGGTTTACCGGGGAGCTGTTTTTT
TRBV6-1	.	TRBJ2-6	TRBD2	19	CASSGRLAGDRSGANVLTF	TGTGCCAGCAGTGGCAGACTAGCGGGGGATCGCTCTGGGGCCAACGTCCTGACTTTC
TRBV29-1	many	TRBJ2-4	.	14	CSVELGKGASIQYF	TGCAGCGTTGAATTGGGGAAGGGAGCTAGCATTCAGTACTTC
TRBV6-4	.	TRBJ1-2	.	13	CASSPDGIYGYTF	TGTGCCAGCAGTCCTGACGGAATCTATGGCTACACCTTC
TRBV9	.	TRBJ2-2	TRBD2	18	CASSVRLSGGANTGELFF	TGTGCCAGCAGCGTACGGCTTAGCGGGGGGGCCAACACCGGGGAGCTGTTTTTT
TRBV9	.	TRBJ2-1	TRBD2	15	CASSVELAAYNEQFF	TGTGCCAGCAGCGTAGAACTAGCGGCCTACAATGAGCAGTTCTTC
TRBV4-3	.	TRBJ1-2	.	15	CASSHALGTGDGYTF	TGCGCCAGCAGCCATGCCCTCGGGACGGGCGATGGCTACACCTTC
TRBV7-6	.	TRBJ2-7	TRBD2	13	CASSLGGREEQYF	TGTGCCAGCAGCTTAGGCGGGAGGGAGGAGCAGTACTTC